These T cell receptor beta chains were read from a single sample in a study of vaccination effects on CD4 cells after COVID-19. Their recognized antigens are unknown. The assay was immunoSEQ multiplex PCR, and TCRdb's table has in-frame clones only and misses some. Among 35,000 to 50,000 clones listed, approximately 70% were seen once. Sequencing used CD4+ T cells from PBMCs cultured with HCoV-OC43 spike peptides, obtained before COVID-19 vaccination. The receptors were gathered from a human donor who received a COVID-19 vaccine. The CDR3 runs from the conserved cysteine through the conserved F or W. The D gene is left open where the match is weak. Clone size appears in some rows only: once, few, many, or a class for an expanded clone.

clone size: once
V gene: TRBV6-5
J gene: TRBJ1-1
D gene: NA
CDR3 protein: CASEPTMRVGTEAFF
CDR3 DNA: TGTGCCAGCGAACCTACCATGCGGGTTGGCACTGAAGCTTTCTTT

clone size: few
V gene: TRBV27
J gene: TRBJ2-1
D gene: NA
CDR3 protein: CASSLGKEGLRVDEQFF
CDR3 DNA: TGTGCCAGCAGTTTGGGAAAGGAGGGGTTAAGGGTCGATGAGCAGTTCTTC

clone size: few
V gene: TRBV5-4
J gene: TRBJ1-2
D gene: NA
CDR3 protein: CASTLNGVRGYGYTF
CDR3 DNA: TGTGCCAGCACCCTTAACGGGGTTCGGGGCTATGGCTACACCTTC

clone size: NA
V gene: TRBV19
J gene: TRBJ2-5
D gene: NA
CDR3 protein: CASSGSRSETQYF
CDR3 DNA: TGTGCCAGTAGCGGGAGTAGGTCGGAGACCCAGTACTTC

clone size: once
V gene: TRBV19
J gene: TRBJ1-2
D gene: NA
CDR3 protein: CASKPAGDNGYTF
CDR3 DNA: TGTGCCAGTAAACCAGCGGGGGACAATGGCTACACCTTC

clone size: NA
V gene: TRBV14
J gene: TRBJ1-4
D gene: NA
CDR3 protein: CASSQGWSDNEKLFF
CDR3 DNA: TGTGCCAGCAGCCAAGGATGGTCGGATAATGAAAAACTGTTTTTT

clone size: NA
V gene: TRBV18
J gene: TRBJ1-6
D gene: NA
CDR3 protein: CASSPVTSLNSPLHF
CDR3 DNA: TGTGCCAGCTCACCAGTGACAAGCCTAAATTCACCCCTCCACTTT

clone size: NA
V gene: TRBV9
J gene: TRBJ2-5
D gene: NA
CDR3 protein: CASSVGTGVREETQYF
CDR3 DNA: TGTGCCAGCAGCGTAGGTACGGGAGTAAGGGAAGAGACCCAGTACTTC

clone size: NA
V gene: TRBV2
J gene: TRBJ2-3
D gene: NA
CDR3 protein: CASHSGRTTHSSTDTQYF
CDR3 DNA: TGTGCCAGCCACAGTGGCCGGACAACGCATTCTAGCACAGATACGCAGTATTTT

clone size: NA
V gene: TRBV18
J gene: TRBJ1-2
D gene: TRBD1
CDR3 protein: CASSPSRGEGYTF
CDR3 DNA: TGTGCCAGCTCACCATCCAGGGGGGAAGGCTACACCTTC

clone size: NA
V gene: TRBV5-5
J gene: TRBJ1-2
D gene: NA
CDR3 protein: CASSLVREGGYTF
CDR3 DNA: TGTGCCAGCAGCTTGGTCAGGGAAGGAGGCTACACCTTC

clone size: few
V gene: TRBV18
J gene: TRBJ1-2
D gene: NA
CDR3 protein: CASSLQADTNYGYTF
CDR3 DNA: TGTGCCAGCTCTCTACAGGCAGATACTAACTATGGCTACACCTTC

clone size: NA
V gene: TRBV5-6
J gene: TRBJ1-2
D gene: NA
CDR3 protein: CASSLDPTRAGYGYTF
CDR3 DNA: TGTGCCAGCAGCTTGGATCCGACTAGGGCCGGCTATGGCTACACCTTC

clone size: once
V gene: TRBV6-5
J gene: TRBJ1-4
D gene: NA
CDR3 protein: CASSPASGGNEKLFF
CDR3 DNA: TGTGCCAGCAGTCCCGCATCTGGCGGTAATGAAAAACTGTTTTTT

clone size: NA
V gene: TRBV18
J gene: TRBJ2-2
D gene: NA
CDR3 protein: CASSPDTGELFF
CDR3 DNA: TGTGCCAGCTCACCAGACACCGGGGAGCTGTTTTTT

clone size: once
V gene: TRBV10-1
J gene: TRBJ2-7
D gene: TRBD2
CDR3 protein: CATGTSGHEQYF
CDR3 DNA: TGCGCCACCGGGACTAGCGGTCACGAGCAGTACTTC

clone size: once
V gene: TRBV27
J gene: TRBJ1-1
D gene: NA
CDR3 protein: CASRTVNTEAFF
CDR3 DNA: TGTGCCAGTAGGACAGTGAACACTGAAGCTTTCTTT

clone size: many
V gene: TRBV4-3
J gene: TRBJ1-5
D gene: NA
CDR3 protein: CASSLNTNQPQHF
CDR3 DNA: TGCGCCAGCAGCCTAAATACTAATCAGCCCCAGCATTTT

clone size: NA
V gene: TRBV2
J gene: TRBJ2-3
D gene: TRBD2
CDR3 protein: CATRLAGGTDTQYF
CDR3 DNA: TGTGCCACCCGACTAGCGGGAGGGACAGATACGCAGTATTTT

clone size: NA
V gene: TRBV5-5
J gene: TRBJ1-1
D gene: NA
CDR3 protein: CASSLGLYEAFF
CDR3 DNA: TGTGCCAGCAGCCTGGGATTGTATGAAGCTTTCTTT

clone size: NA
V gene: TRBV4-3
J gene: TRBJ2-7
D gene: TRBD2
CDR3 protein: CASSQGGSFMVDEQYF
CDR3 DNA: TGCGCCAGCAGCCAGGGGGGGTCTTTTATGGTGGACGAGCAGTACTTC

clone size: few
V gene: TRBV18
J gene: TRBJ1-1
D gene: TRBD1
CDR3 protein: CASSQTGANTEAFF
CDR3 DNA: TGTGCCAGCTCACAGACAGGGGCGAACACTGAAGCTTTCTTT

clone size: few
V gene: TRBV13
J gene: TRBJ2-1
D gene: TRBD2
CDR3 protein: CASSSGGTSGPYNEQFF
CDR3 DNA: TGTGCCAGCAGCTCCGGGGGGACTAGCGGGCCTTACAATGAGCAGTTCTTC

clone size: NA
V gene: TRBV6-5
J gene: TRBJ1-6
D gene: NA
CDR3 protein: CASSYSGGGYNSPLHF
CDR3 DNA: TGTGCCAGCAGTTACTCAGGAGGAGGATATAATTCACCCCTCCACTTT

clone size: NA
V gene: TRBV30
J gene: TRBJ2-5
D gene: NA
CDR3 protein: CAWNPGGGPQYF
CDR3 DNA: TGTGCCTGGAACCCAGGGGGAGGGCCCCAGTACTTC

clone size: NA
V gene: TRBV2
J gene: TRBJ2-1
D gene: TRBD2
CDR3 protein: CASTRTSGRNEQFF
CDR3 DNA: TGTGCCAGCACCAGGACTAGCGGGCGGAATGAGCAGTTCTTC

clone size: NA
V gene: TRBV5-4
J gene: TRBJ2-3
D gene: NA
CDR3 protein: CASSPSQNTDTQYF
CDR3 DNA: TGTGCCAGCAGCCCCTCACAGAACACAGATACGCAGTATTTT

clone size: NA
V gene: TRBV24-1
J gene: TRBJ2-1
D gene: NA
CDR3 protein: CATSEKFRSNEQFF
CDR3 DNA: TGTGCCACCAGTGAAAAGTTCCGGAGCAATGAGCAGTTCTTC

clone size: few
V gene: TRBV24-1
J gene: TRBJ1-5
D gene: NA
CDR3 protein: CATSDSYSNQPQHF
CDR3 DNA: TGTGCCACCTCGGACAGTTATAGCAATCAGCCCCAGCATTTT

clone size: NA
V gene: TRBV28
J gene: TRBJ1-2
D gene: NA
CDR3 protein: CASTSFGQPTNYGYTF
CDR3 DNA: TGTGCCAGCACCTCATTCGGACAGCCTACTAACTATGGCTACACCTTC

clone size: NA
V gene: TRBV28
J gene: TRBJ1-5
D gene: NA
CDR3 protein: CASSFSVNQPQHF
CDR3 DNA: TGTGCCAGCAGTTTCAGCGTCAATCAGCCCCAGCATTTT

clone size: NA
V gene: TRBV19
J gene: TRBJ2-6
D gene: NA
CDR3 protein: CASSMGAPGANVLTF
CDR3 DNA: TGTGCCAGTAGTATGGGGGCCCCTGGGGCCAACGTCCTGACTTTC

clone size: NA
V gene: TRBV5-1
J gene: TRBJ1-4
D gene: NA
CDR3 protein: CASSFGNRNPLRGEKLFF
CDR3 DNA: TGCGCCAGCAGCTTTGGTAACAGGAACCCACTACGGGGAGAAAAACTGTTTTTT

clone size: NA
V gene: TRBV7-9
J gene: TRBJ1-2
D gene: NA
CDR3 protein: CASSGPHYGYTF
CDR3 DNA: TGTGCCAGCAGCGGCCCCCACTATGGCTACACCTTC

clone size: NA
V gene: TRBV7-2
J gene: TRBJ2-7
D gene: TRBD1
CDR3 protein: CASSDPRTGREGQYF
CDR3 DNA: TGTGCCAGCAGCGACCCCCGGACAGGCCGTGAGGGGCAGTACTTC

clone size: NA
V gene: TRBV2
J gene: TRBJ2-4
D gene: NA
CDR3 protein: CASSRDLNIQYF
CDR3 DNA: TGTGCCAGCAGTAGGGACTTAAACATTCAGTACTTC

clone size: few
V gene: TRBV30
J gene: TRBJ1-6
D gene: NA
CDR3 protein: CAWTGTLVLGSPLHF
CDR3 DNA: TGTGCCTGGACCGGTACACTGGTTCTCGGTTCACCCCTCCACTTT

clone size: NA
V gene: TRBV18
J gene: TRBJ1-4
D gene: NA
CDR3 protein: CASSRLKKGEPEGQGEKLFF
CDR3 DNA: TGTGCCAGCTCGCGCCTTAAAAAGGGGGAACCGGAAGGGCAAGGTGAAAAACTGTTTTTT

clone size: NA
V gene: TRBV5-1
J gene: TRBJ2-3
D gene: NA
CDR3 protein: CASTVDRPGLADTQYF
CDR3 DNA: TGCGCCAGCACCGTAGACAGGCCCGGCCTGGCAGATACGCAGTATTTT

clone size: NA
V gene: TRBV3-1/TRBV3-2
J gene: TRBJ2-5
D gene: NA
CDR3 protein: CASSFDYNQETQYF
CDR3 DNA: TGTGCCAGCAGTTTTGACTACAACCAAGAGACCCAGTACTTC

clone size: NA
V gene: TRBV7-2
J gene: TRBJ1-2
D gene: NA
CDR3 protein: CASSSIGRPYGYTF
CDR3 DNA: TGTGCCAGCAGCTCAATTGGACGCCCCTATGGCTACACCTTC

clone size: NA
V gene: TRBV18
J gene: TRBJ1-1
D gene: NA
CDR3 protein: CASSPPQGGSTEAFF
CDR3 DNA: TGTGCCAGCTCACCACCGCAGGGAGGTTCCACTGAAGCTTTCTTT

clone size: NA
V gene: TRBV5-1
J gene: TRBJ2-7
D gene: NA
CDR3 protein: CASSLGTIRHEQYF
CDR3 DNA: TGCGCCAGCAGCTTGGGGACAATTCGACACGAGCAGTACTTC

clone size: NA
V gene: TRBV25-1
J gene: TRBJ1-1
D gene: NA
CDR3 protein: CASSEYLGPNTEAFF
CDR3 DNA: TGTGCCAGCAGTGAATATTTGGGGCCGAACACTGAAGCTTTCTTT

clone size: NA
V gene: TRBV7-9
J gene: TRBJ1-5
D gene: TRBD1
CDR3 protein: CASSPGQGGDQPQHF
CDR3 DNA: TGTGCCAGCAGCCCGGGACAGGGAGGGGATCAGCCCCAGCATTTT

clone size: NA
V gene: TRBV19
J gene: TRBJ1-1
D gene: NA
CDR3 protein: CAVAGTRVTEAFF
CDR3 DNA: TGTGCCGTGGCGGGGACCAGGGTCACTGAAGCTTTCTTT

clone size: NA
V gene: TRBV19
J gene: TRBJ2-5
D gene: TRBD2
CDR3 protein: CASSTRLAGGRIETQYF
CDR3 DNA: TGTGCCAGTAGTACCCGACTAGCGGGGGGAAGGATAGAGACCCAGTACTTC

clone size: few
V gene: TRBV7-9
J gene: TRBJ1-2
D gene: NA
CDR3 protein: CASSLPGFPNYGYTF
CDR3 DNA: TGTGCCAGCAGCTTACCAGGGTTCCCCAACTATGGCTACACCTTC

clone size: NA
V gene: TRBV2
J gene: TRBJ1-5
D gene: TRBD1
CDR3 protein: CASSERGQGSFSQHF
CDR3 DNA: TGTGCCAGCAGTGAACGAGGACAGGGGAGTTTCTCCCAGCATTTT

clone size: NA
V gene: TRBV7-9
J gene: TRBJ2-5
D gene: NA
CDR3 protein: CASSLIAAETQYF
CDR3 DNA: TGTGCCAGCAGCTTAATCGCGGCAGAGACCCAGTACTTC

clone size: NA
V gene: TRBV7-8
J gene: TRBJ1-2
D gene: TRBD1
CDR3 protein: CASSPDRAGYTF
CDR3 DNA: TGTGCCAGCAGCCCCGACAGGGCTGGCTACACCTTC

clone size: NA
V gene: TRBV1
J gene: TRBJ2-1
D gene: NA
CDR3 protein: CTSSQDGVAGGPGRNEQFF
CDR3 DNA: TGCACCAGCAGCCAAGATGGGGTAGCGGGAGGGCCTGGGCGCAATGAGCAGTTCTTC

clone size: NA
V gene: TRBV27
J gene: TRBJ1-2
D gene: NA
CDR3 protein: CASSLSGSYGYTF
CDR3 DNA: TGTGCCAGCAGTTTATCGGGGTCTTATGGCTACACCTTC